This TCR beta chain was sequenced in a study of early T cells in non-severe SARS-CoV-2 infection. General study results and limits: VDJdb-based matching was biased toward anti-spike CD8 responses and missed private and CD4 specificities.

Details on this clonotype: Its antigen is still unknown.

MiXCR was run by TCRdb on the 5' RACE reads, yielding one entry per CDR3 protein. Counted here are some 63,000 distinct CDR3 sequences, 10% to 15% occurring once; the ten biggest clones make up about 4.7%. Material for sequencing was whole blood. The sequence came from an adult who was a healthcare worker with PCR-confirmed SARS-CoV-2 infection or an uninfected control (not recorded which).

DNA for the CDR3: TGTGCCAGCAGCTTAGAACCAGGGCCTGAAAACACCATATATTTT. It specifies CASSLEPGPENTIYF. The rearrangement uses TRBV7-2 and TRBJ1-3, with a possible D match to TRBD1 (5 bases). The length of the CDR3 is 15 residues. Trimming left V 1 base short and J 6 bases short, with 13 bases between. CDR1 and CDR2 from the germline V gene are SGHTA and FQGNSA.